The sequence of this T cell receptor beta chain was determined in a study of CD8+CD57+ T cells in acquired aplastic anemia. Overall study context: The average for DNA from sorted CD4+ and CD8+ cells was roughly 3 ug. Healthy donors averaged roughly 11 million reads for CD4+ cells.

Genomic DNA provided the template from which TCR beta VDJ and CDR3 profiles were obtained. TCRdb re-derived calls from the reads in MiXCR, one entry per CDR3 protein. The profile covers 150,000 to 200,000 distinct CDR3 sequences, with under 75% appearing a single time and around 45% taken by the ten largest. The germline V gene encodes CDR1 SGHNT and CDR2 YYREEE (reference sequence). The CDR3 totals 15 residues. Trimming took 1 base from V and 4 from J, leaving 14 bases between them. Study-level findings and limits: No significant difference in CD8+ Simpson's diversity was found between patients and controls. Overlapping CD8+ CDR3 repertoires of patients and controls contained under 35 shared sequences.

As to this clonotype: Its antigen is undetermined.

Sequenced: sorted CD4+, CD8+, or CD8+CD57+ T cells (not recorded which) from PBMCs. The TCR comes from a human donor in good health. The rearrangement links TRBV5-4 to TRBJ2-5, with a weak D call TRBD1 (6 bases). The CDR3 loop is CASSLPQGMRETQYF. The CDR3 nucleotides are TGTGCCAGCAGCTTGCCACAGGGCATGAGAGAGACCCAGTACTTC.